The sequence of this TCR beta chain was determined in a study of response to subunit inactivated influenza vaccine (dated by TCRdb to 2017 to 2018). Background for the entire study: Deep quantitative profiling of the T cell receptor repertoire was used in the study to follow responses to a trivalent subunit inactivated influenza vaccine. On the study overall, not on this receptor specifically: The authors proposed that each seasonal influenza vaccination may bring in only a limited number of new T cells.

V and J lose 4 bases and 3 bases, and a span of 6 bases separates them. The CDR3 sequence holds 12 residues, the cysteine and phenylalanine included. Of all the DNA, just the CDR3 is kept, 36 bases in frame from base 1. CDR1 and CDR2 were assigned from the germline V gene (reference sequence) as SEHNR and FQNEAQ. There are many counts of this clonotype. Its recognized antigen is unknown. No much larger clone exists at a distance of one base, and base qualities are not known. This specimen's time point label, interpreted: approximately 40 days after influenza vaccine administration. Preparation of the library involved RT-PCR. TCRdb names Illumina HiSeq 2500 as the instrument used. The public reads were run again by TCRdb, first through fastp at Q25 and then through MiXCR, and only productive beta chains were kept. Rows with one shared CDR3 protein collapse into an entry with the most common genes and DNA. The sample table records around 150,000 distinct CDR3 sequences; about 11% of these occur just once. The ten largest clones capture approximately 13% of the sample.

This specimen consisted of non-naive T cells sorted from PBMCs, obtained roughly 45 days after vaccination. The cell subset or site label, read with the paper, signifies: memory T cell fraction. The V gene is TRBV7-9 and the J gene is TRBJ2-5, with the D gene too uncertain to name. The clonotype was recovered from a man in his fifties who received an inactivated influenza vaccine. Donor details come from another sample of the same person, matched by shared clones. The encoded CDR3 is CASSSVEETQYF. The DNA reads as follows: TGTGCCAGCAGCTCCGTTGAAGAGACCCAGTACTTC.